This T cell receptor beta chain emerged from a study of T cells in Graves' hyperthyroidism and ophthalmopathy. This CDR3 has 16 residues. V lost 3 bases, J lost 0 bases, and 9 bases lay in between. In germline, CDR1 is MNHEY, CDR2 SVGEGT. Study-wide findings and caveats: Most thyroid-expanded clonotypes above 0.001 were also found in blood.

RNA transcripts were the template for amplifying TCR beta CDR3 regions. TCR CDR3 underwent first-round RT-PCR with the HTBI primer set. TCRdb recomputed calls from the multiplex PCR reads with MiXCR, one row per CDR3 protein. Of about 350,000 distinct CDR3 sequences listed, approximately 18% are singletons. This clonotype was picked up many times. The antigen remains unidentified. Subjects with ophthalmopathy showed a Clinical Activity Score no lower than 3, a NOSPECS grade no lower than 4, and a duration shorter than 3 months. Together with thyroid ultrasound, orbital computed tomography, serum thyroxine and TRAb, clinical symptoms were used for diagnoses.

The receptor was isolated from a woman aged 40 to 49 with Graves' ophthalmopathy. Sequences were obtained from blood. This sequence joins TRBV6-2 or TRBV6-3 and TRBJ2-6; no firm D call. The CDR3 is CASSYGWASGANVLTF. For the CDR3, the DNA is TGTGCCAGCAGTTATGGGTGGGCCTCTGGGGCCAACGTCCTGACTTTC.